One sample yielded the 16 T cell receptor beta chains listed below, sequenced in a study of shared clonotypes between healthy human individuals. Terminally differentiated effector memory CD45RA+ cells were excluded from the naive CD8 cells, which were CD45RO-negative and positively selected for CCR7. Profiling relied on immunoSEQ multiplex PCR, and the TCRdb table lists in-frame clones only, not all of them. The sample lists some 2.1 million clones; over 85% were seen once. Sequenced sample: naive CD8+ T cells sorted from blood. These receptor sequences come from a man aged 18 to 35 in good health.

The chain is built from TRBV19 and TRBJ2-2; D not certain. Germline loops: CDR1 LNHDA, CDR2 SQIVND (reference sequence). The V gene lost 2 bases and the J gene lost 8 bases, with 9 bases spanning the gap. The CDR3 runs 13 residues. The CDR3 here is CASSIRAAGELFF. The CDR3 DNA sequence: TGTGCCAGTAGTATAAGGGCGGCGGGGGAGCTGTTTTTT.

The chain employs TRBV4-3 and TRBJ2-7; TRBD1 matches 7 bases. Germline assignment: CDR1 LGHNA and CDR2 YSLEER. Trimming removed 4 bases from V and 1 base from J; junction bases left unmatched: 10. The CDR3 is made up of 16 amino acids. CDR3 DNA sequence: TGCGCCAGCAGCCGGAGAACAGGGGAGTCGTCCTACGAGCAGTACTTC. The encoded protein is CASSRRTGESSYEQYF.

This clone appeared once. The chain recombines TRBV7-2 with TRBJ2-1; possibly TRBD1 for D (5 bases). The V and J ends lost 8 bases and 7 bases respectively, with 15 bases between them. This CDR3 comprises 13 residues. Germline V gene sequence: CDR1 SGHTA, CDR2 FQGNSA. CDR3 sequence: CASGAGIRNEQFF. The DNA of the CDR3 is TGTGCCAGCGGGGCAGGGATTAGGAATGAGCAGTTCTTC.

The V and J genes are TRBV27 and TRBJ2-5; D is unclear. There are 11 residues in the CDR3. CDR1 is MNHEY and CDR2 is SMNVEV in the germline V gene (reference sequence). Trimming stripped 5 bases from V and 4 bases from J, with 5 bases between. The CDR3 sequence is CASSPPETQYF. The CDR3 region has the DNA TGTGCCAGCAGTCCCCCAGAGACCCAGTACTTC.

Here the CDR3 DNA reads TGTGCCAGCAGTGTCCCAGAGGGGTATGGCTACACCTTC. It translates to CASSVPEGYGYTF. The chain links TRBV2 to TRBJ1-2; D possibly corresponds to TRBD1 (5 bases). Deletions cut 4 bases from V and 5 bases from J, with 11 bases between. The CDR3 loop spans 13 amino acids. Germline V gene sequence: CDR1 SNHLY, CDR2 FYNNEI.

The V and J genes are TRBV28 and TRBJ2-1, with 7 bases lining up with TRBD1. Losses at the gene ends were 6 bases for V and 2 bases for J; bases not matched to a gene: 7. The CDR3 extends over 15 amino acids. The germline V gene has CDR1 MDHEN and CDR2 SYDVKM. CDR3 protein: CASSQQGSPYNEQFF. In DNA, the CDR3 is TGTGCCAGCAGCCAACAGGGGTCCCCCTACAATGAGCAGTTCTTC.

The CDR3 DNA follows: TGCGCCAGCAAGGTGGGAACTAATGAAAAACTGTTTTTT. Protein product: CASKVGTNEKLFF. The chain is built from TRBV10-2 and TRBJ1-4; D gene uncertain. Per germline, CDR1 WSHSY and CDR2 SAAADI. The ends were cut back, 7 bases at V and 1 base at J, with 7 bases in the middle. The CDR3 contains 13 residues.

The chain is built from TRBV19 and TRBJ2-5; D unclear. The CDR3 runs to 13 residues. The germline CDR1 and CDR2 sequences are LNHDA and SQIVND (reference sequence). V gave up 3 bases and J gave up 1 base, with 6 bases separating them. CDR3 amino acids: CASSILSQETQYF. The CDR3 DNA is TGTGCCAGTAGTATCCTCTCCCAAGAGACCCAGTACTTC.

The chain links TRBV2 to TRBJ2-7; tentative D call: TRBD1 (6 bases). The germline V and J ends were trimmed by 6 bases and 0 bases, with 12 bases remaining between them. This CDR3 spans 14 amino acids. From germline, CDR1 is SNHLY and CDR2 FYNNEI. The CDR3 here is CASRDSTYSYEQYF. CDR3 coding DNA: TGTGCCAGCAGGGACAGCACTTACTCCTACGAGCAGTACTTC.

Comments on this clone: Different DNA sequences within this sample yield the same CDR3. The chain couples TRBV7-6 to TRBJ2-1; D not resolved. CDR1 and CDR2 (germline): SGHVS, FNYEAQ. The CDR3 totals 13 residues. V lost 3 bases to trimming and J lost 3 bases, with 6 bases between them. The CDR3 bases are TGTGCCAGCAGCTTGGGCCTCTACAATGAGCAGTTCTTC. Protein product: CASSLGLYNEQFF.

Worth noting for this clone: The sample has other DNA sequences that encode this CDR3 too. The genes are TRBV28 and TRBJ2-7; D possibly corresponds to TRBD2 (7 bases). Trimming pared 2 bases from V and 4 bases from J, leaving 12 bases between. Germline V gene sequence: CDR1 MDHEN, CDR2 SYDVKM. The CDR3 contains 14 residues. CDR3: CASSLTGGRYEQYF. DNA for the CDR3: TGTGCCAGCAGTTTAACGGGGGGCAGGTACGAGCAGTACTTC.

This clone was seen a single time. This chain connects TRBV6-5 to TRBJ2-5, with D possibly being TRBD1 or TRBD2 (6 bases each). The CDR3 spans 14 residues. Trimming cost V 6 bases and J 5 bases, with 16 bases left between them. Per the germline V gene, CDR1 is MNHEY and CDR2 is SVGAGI. The CDR3, as DNA: TGTGCCAGCAGCCCACCGGGGGCCGGGGAGACCCAGTACTTC. Encoded protein: CASSPPGAGETQYF.

The CDR3, as DNA: TGTGCCAGCAGCTTTCTAGCGGAACACTCCTACAATGAGCAGTTCTTC. It specifies CASSFLAEHSYNEQFF. This sequence joins TRBV11-3 and TRBJ2-1, with 7 positions matching TRBD2. This CDR3 region has 16 residues. Germline V lookup: CDR1 SGHNT, CDR2 YENEEA. V trimming: 3 bases; J trimming: 0 bases; junction bases outside the gene matches: 5.

As for this clone: Other DNA sequences from this sample encode an identical CDR3 as well. The V and J genes are TRBV30 and TRBJ2-7, with D hard to call. Germline CDR1 reads GTSNPN; CDR2 reads SVGIG (reference sequence). The ends were cut back, 3 bases at V and 0 bases at J, with 9 bases in the middle. The CDR3 is made up of 13 amino acids. The CDR3 DNA reads as TGTGCCTGGAGGGACCGAAGCTCCTACGAGCAGTACTTC. Translation: CAWRDRSSYEQYF.

The CDR3 sequence: CASSSTPGTGAGNTIYF. For the CDR3, the DNA is TGTGCCAGCAGCTCCACCCCAGGGACAGGGGCAGGAAACACCATATATTTT. The chain uses TRBV7-9 and TRBJ1-3; 10 bases fit TRBD1. Germline CDR1 reads SEHNR; CDR2 reads FQNEAQ (reference sequence). This CDR3 region has 17 residues. The V and J ends lost 4 bases and 4 bases, in that order; junction bases with no gene match: 10.

This clone showed up just once. The chain uses TRBV5-3 and TRBJ2-3; 12 positions match TRBD2. TRBV5-3 is classed as an ORF, of uncertain function. The CDR3 spans 18 residues. J was trimmed by 0 bases and V by 2 bases; bases with no gene match: 7. CDR3 coding DNA: TGTGCCAGAAGCTTTGCCCGACTAGCGGGGGACAGCACAGATACGCAGTATTTT. Residues: CARSFARLAGDSTDTQYF.